Listed here are 22 T cell receptor beta chains from one sample, sequenced in a study of OX40 agonist ivuxolimab in advanced cancers. The method was immunoSEQ multiplex PCR; TCRdb's version includes in-frame clones alone and lacks a portion of them. The sample holds about 40,000 clones; 85% to 90% are singletons and the top ten take around an eighth. The sequences come from CD4+ or CD8+ T cells sorted from blood, collected in a trial of the OX40 agonist ivuxolimab. These receptors originate from an adult with an advanced solid tumor such as melanoma, head and neck, liver or kidney cancer.

The chain has TRBV19 and TRBJ1-4; 7 bases fit TRBD1. Per germline, CDR1 LNHDA and CDR2 SQIVND (reference sequence). The CDR3 covers 16 residues. Trimming cost V 3 bases and J 1 base; bases outside gene matches: 5. The DNA of the CDR3 is TGTGCCAGTAGTATGAGGCGGGACAGAACTAATGAAAAACTGTTTTTT. Encoded protein: CASSMRRDRTNEKLFF.

This chain links TRBV13 with TRBJ1-3, with 8 bases matching TRBD1. The V gene end was trimmed by 1 base and the J gene end by 4 bases; junction bases not matched to a gene: 9. This CDR3 has 17 amino acids. The germline CDR1 and CDR2 sequences are PRHDT and FYEKMQ (reference sequence). CDR3 nucleotide sequence: TGTGCCAGCAGCTTAGTTTCCGGGACAGGTTTCGGAAACACCATATATTTT. Translation: CASSLVSGTGFGNTIYF. Together with reference TRBV13 and TRBJ1-3, the CDR3 gives the full variable domain: AAGVIQSPRHLIKEKRETATLKCYPIPRHDTVYWYQQGPGQDPQFLISFYEKMQSDKGSIPDRFSAQQFSDYHSELNMSSLELGDSALYFCASSLVSGTGFGNTIYFGEGSWLTVV.

The V and J genes are TRBV11-2 and TRBJ2-1, with TRBD2 as a possible D gene (6 bases). The CDR3 extends over 15 amino acids. The V gene lost 5 bases and the J gene lost 4 bases, with 15 bases spanning the gap. CDR1 is SGHAT and CDR2 is FQNNGV in the germline V gene. The DNA for the CDR3 is TGTGCCAGCAGCCCCGAAGCGGGTCCTTACAATGAGCAGTTCTTC. Amino acids: CASSPEAGPYNEQFF.

The chain carries TRBV6-5 and TRBJ2-2; D is uncertain. V was pared by 4 bases and J by 7 bases, with 13 bases between. The CDR3 length is 14 residues. From germline, CDR1 is MNHEY and CDR2 SVGAGI. CDR3 sequence: CASSSIGRNGELFF. Written as DNA, the CDR3 is TGTGCCAGCAGTTCAATCGGACGGAACGGGGAGCTGTTTTTT.

CDR3 sequence reads: CASSPEGGSQYEQYF. DNA of the CDR3: TGTGCCAGCAGCCCAGAGGGGGGATCCCAATACGAGCAGTACTTC. This chain links TRBV11-2 with TRBJ2-7; either TRBD1 or TRBD2 may fit D (6 bases each). Germline assignment: CDR1 SGHAT and CDR2 FQNNGV. The V and J ends lost 5 bases and 4 bases respectively, with 18 bases between them. The CDR3 contains 15 residues.

This rearrangement joins TRBV27 to TRBJ1-1; 9 nucleotides align to TRBD1. The CDR3 totals 15 residues. Germline CDR1 MNHEY, CDR2 SMNVEV (reference sequence). The V and J ends lost 5 bases and 4 bases, in that order; junction bases with no gene match: 8. The DNA of the CDR3 is TGTGCCAGCAGTATCCTTGGGACAGGGAGCACTGAAGCTTTCTTT. It specifies CASSILGTGSTEAFF.

This clone was picked up one time. A far larger clone differs by one base, so this is likely a read error. The chain carries TRBV7-6 and TRBJ2-5; D is unresolved. CDR1 is SGHVS, CDR2 FNYEAQ, per germline. The germline V and J ends were trimmed by 1 base and 1 base, with 1 base remaining between them. There are 12 residues in the CDR3. The CDR3 region is CASSLVQETQYF. The DNA for the CDR3 is TGTGCCAGCAGCTTAGTCCAAGAGACCCAGTACTTC.

The chain couples TRBV2 to TRBJ1-1; 8 bases line up with TRBD1. The V gene end was trimmed by 6 bases and the J gene end by 7 bases; junction bases not matched to a gene: 1. Germline assignment: CDR1 SNHLY and CDR2 FYNNEI. The CDR3 contains 11 residues. The CDR3 is CASRTGDEAFF. The CDR3 region has the DNA TGTGCCAGCAGGACAGGGGATGAAGCTTTCTTT.

The gene calls are TRBV2 and TRBJ2-3, with D possibly TRBD2 on 6 matching bases. Trimming shortened V by 2 bases and J by 0 bases, and 15 bases separated the two germline ends. The germline V gene has CDR1 SNHLY and CDR2 FYNNEI. This CDR3 spans 17 amino acids. This CDR3 reads CASSERGEIFSTDTQYF. The CDR3 bases are TGTGCCAGCAGTGAACGCGGGGAAATTTTTAGCACAGATACGCAGTATTTT.

This rearrangement joins TRBV6-5 to TRBJ1-1; D ambiguous. Germline loops: CDR1 MNHEY, CDR2 SVGAGI. Trimming took 2 bases from V and 1 from J, leaving 8 bases between them. The CDR3 length is 14 residues. The CDR3 sequence is CASSYKGGNTEAFF. Here the CDR3 DNA reads TGTGCCAGCAGTTACAAGGGCGGGAACACTGAAGCTTTCTTT.

V gene TRBV15 combines with J gene TRBJ2-3, with D unclear. This CDR3 spans 13 amino acids. Trimming removed 3 bases at V and 4 bases at J, with 8 bases between. CDR1 is LNHNV, CDR2 YYDKDF, per germline (reference sequence). CDR3 residues: CATSSFRADTQYF. CDR3 in DNA: TGTGCCACCAGCAGTTTTCGGGCAGATACGCAGTATTTT.

A remark on this clone: In the same sample, other DNA sequences code for this CDR3. V usage is TRBV13 and J usage is TRBJ2-1; TRBD2 aligns across 9 bases. Germline values: CDR1 PRHDT, CDR2 FYEKMQ (reference sequence). Trimming took 0 bases from V and 4 from J; bases not matched to a gene: 4. The CDR3 runs 16 residues. The CDR3 reads CASSLGRGGEYNEQFF. CDR3 sequence (DNA): TGTGCCAGCAGCTTAGGGCGCGGGGGGGAGTACAATGAGCAGTTCTTC.

This clone has just a few counts. The chain joins TRBV2 to TRBJ1-6, with TRBD1 matching over 7 bases. The germline CDR1 and CDR2 sequences are SNHLY and FYNNEI. The V gene end was trimmed by 4 bases and the J gene end by 5 bases; junction bases not matched to a gene: 5. This CDR3 is 15 amino acids long. Here the CDR3 reads CASSVADRNNSPLHF. In DNA form, the CDR3 reads TGTGCCAGCAGTGTCGCGGACAGGAATAATTCACCCCTCCACTTT.

The chain uses TRBV11-2 and TRBJ1-2, with 8 positions matching TRBD1. The germline gives CDR1 SGHAT, CDR2 FQNNGV. The CDR3 totals 17 residues. The junction had 15 bases not matched to a gene; V was cut back by 4 bases and J by 5 bases. The CDR3 DNA is TGTGCCAGCAGCTCCCCCCCGACAGGGGAGGGGACTTATGGCTACACCTTC. Its translation: CASSSPPTGEGTYGYTF.

The chain has TRBV6-6 and TRBJ1-2; 7 nucleotides align to TRBD1. V lost 5 bases and J lost 1; bases outside the gene matches: 4. The CDR3 is 14 amino acids. Germline V gene data show CDR1 as MNHNY and CDR2 as SVGAGI (reference sequence). The CDR3 sequence: CASSLGTVNYGYTF. The DNA of the CDR3 is TGTGCCAGCAGTCTCGGGACAGTTAACTATGGCTACACCTTC.

This chain links TRBV27 with TRBJ2-2; perhaps TRBD2 as D (7 bases). The CDR3 covers 14 residues. V was shortened by 8 bases and J by 10 bases, with 20 bases between the two germline ends. Germline CDR1 reads MNHEY; CDR2 reads SMNVEV (reference sequence). The CDR3 spells CASSYKGGGLELFF. DNA for the CDR3: TGTGCCAGCTCCTACAAGGGGGGGGGCTTGGAGCTGTTTTTT.

The CDR3 nucleotides read TGTGCCAGCAGCCCTACCCATCTGGGAGATACGCAGTATTTT. It translates to CASSPTHLGDTQYF. V is TRBV11-3 and J is TRBJ2-3; no firm D call. CDR3 size: 14 residues. Trimming left V 5 bases short and J 5 bases short, with 14 bases between. Germline V lookup: CDR1 SGHNT, CDR2 YENEEA.

The chain uses TRBV6-1 and TRBJ2-1, with TRBD2 matching over 7 bases. The CDR3 loop spans 16 amino acids. After removal of 2 bases from V and 8 bases from J, the junction contained 12 bases not matched to a gene. Looked up from germline, CDR1 is MNHNS and CDR2 is SASEGT. CDR3 sequence: CASSEPGLDPRDEQFF. The CDR3 DNA reads as TGTGCCAGCAGTGAACCCGGACTAGACCCGCGCGATGAGCAGTTCTTC.

The chain uses TRBV5-6 and TRBJ1-2; 9 bases agree with TRBD1. Germline assignment: CDR1 SGHDT and CDR2 YYEEEE. V lost 2 bases and J lost 7; bases outside the gene matches: 6. This CDR3 is built from 14 residues. The CDR3 loop is CASSFAGQGSGYTF. CDR3 in DNA: TGTGCCAGCAGCTTTGCGGGACAGGGTTCTGGCTACACCTTC. Variable domain in full (rest from reference TRBV5-6 and TRBJ1-2): DAGVTQSPTHLIKTRGQQVTLRCSPKSGHDTVSWYQQALGQGPQFIFQYYEEEERQRGNFPDRFSGHQFPNYSSELNVNALLLGDSALYLCASSFAGQGSGYTFGSGTRLTVV.

V and J are TRBV4-1 and TRBJ1-4; D is unresolved. The germline V and J ends were trimmed by 1 base and 7 bases, with 16 bases remaining between them. The CDR3 loop spans 16 amino acids. Germline CDR1 is MGHRA and CDR2 is YSYEKL. The CDR3 loop is CASSQVDQRGGEKLFF. CDR3 nucleotides: TGCGCCAGCAGCCAAGTCGACCAGCGGGGAGGTGAAAAACTGTTTTTT.

The chain has TRBV27 and TRBJ2-7; 7 nucleotides align to TRBD1. With 2 bases clipped from V and 2 bases from J, the junction kept 6 bases outside the gene matches. Germline values: CDR1 MNHEY, CDR2 SMNVEV (reference sequence). The CDR3 runs 15 residues. The CDR3 region is CASSLRQGDPYEQYF. The CDR3 bases are TGTGCCAGCAGTTTACGACAGGGAGATCCCTACGAGCAGTACTTC.

V is TRBV27 and J is TRBJ1-2; TRBD1 is a possible D gene (5 bases). The CDR3 has 14 amino acids. In germline, CDR1 is MNHEY, CDR2 SMNVEV (reference sequence). V dropped 6 bases and J dropped 3 bases, with 14 bases sitting between them. The CDR3 sequence is CASRSGEADYGYTF. As DNA, the CDR3 is TGTGCCAGCAGGTCGGGGGAGGCGGACTATGGCTACACCTTC.